Ten or more counts support the clone carrying this TCR beta chain. The antigen is undetermined. The data are from a study of identical twins. Findings of the study overall: Weaker excess twin sharing was observed in beta out-of-frame sequences. Conclusions came from cross-sectional statistical analysis, not from following the same donors.

Germline V gene data show CDR1 as SGHAT and CDR2 as FQNNGV. V dropped 2 bases and J dropped 5 bases, with 15 bases sitting between them. This CDR3 contains 15 residues. Template switching (which added a universal primer site) was used, and cDNA carried unique molecular identifiers. MiXCR, applied by TCRdb to the 5' RACE reads, yields one record per CDR3 protein. Of some 1,600,000 distinct CDR3 sequences listed, about 31% are singletons. This TCR was sampled from a newborn girl in good health. Material for sequencing was cord blood. V is TRBV11-2 and J is TRBJ2-5; D is uncertain. CDR3 DNA: TGTGCCAGCAGCTTAATGGGCGACGTAAGGGAGACCCAGTACTTC. Protein sequence: CASSLMGDVRETQYF.